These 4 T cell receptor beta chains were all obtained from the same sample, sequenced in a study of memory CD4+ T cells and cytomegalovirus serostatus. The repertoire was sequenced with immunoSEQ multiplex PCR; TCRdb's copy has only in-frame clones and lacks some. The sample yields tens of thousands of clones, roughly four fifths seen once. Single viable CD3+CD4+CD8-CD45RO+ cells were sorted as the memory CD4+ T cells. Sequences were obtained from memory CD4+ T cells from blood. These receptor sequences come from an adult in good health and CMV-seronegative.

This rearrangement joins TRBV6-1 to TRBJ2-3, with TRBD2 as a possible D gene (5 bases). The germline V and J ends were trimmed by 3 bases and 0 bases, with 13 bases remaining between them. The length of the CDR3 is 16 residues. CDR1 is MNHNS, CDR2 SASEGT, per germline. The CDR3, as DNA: TGTGCCAGCAGTGAGAGGGCAGTCTATAGCACAGATACGCAGTATTTT. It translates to CASSERAVYSTDTQYF.

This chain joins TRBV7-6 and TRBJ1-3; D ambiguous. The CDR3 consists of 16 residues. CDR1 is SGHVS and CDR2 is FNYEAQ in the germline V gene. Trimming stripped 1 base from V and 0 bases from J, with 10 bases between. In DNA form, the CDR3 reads TGTGCCAGCAGCTTAGGGCAGGCCTCCTCTGGAAACACCATATATTTT. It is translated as CASSLGQASSGNTIYF.

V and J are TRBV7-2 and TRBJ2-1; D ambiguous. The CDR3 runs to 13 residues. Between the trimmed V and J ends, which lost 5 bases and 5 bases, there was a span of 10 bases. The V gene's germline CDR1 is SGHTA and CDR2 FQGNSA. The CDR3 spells CASSLRSNNEQFF. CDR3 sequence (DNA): TGTGCCAGCAGCCTCCGTTCCAACAATGAGCAGTTCTTC.

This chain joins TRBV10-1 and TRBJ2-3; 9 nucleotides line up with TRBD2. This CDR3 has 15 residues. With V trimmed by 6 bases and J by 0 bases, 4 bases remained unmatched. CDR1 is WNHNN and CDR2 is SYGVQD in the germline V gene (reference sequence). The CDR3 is CASRGAGGSTDTQYF. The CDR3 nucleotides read TGCGCCAGCAGGGGAGCGGGAGGAAGCACAGATACGCAGTATTTT.